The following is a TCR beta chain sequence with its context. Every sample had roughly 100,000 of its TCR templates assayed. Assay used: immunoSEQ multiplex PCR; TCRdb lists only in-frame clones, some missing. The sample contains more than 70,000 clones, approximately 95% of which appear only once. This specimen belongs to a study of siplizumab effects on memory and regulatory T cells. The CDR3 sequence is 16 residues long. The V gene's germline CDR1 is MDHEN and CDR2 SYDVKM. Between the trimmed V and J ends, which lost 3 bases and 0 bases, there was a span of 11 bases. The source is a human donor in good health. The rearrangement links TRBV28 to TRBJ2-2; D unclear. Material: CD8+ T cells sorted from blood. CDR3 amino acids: CASSFIWVANTGELFF. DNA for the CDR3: TGTGCCAGCAGTTTTATCTGGGTTGCGAACACCGGGGAGCTGTTTTTT.